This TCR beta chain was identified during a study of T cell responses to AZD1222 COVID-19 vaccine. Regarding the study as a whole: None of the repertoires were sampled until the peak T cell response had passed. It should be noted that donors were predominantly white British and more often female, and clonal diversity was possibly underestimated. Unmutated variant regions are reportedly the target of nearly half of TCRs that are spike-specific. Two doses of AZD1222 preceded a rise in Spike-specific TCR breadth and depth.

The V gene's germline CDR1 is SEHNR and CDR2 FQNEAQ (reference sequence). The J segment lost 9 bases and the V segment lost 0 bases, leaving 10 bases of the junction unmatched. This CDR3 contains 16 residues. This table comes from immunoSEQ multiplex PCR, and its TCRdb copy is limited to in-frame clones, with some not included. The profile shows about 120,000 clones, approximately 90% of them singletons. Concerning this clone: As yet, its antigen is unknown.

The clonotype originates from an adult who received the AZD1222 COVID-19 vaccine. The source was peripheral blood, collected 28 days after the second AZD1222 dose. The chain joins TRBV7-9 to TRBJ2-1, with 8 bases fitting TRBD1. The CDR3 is CASSLATTGVTREQFF. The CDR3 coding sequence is TGTGCCAGCAGCTTAGCAACGACAGGGGTCACTCGTGAGCAGTTCTTC. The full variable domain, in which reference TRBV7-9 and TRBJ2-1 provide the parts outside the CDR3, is DTGVSQNPRHKITKRGQNVTFRCDPISEHNRLYWYRQTLGQGPEFLTYFQNEAQLEKSRLLSDRFSAERPKGSFSTLEIQRTEQGDSAMYLCASSLATTGVTREQFFGPGTRLTVL.